One sample yielded the 5 T cell receptor beta chains listed below, sequenced in a study of blood T cell repertoires in COVID-19. Here immunoSEQ multiplex PCR was the method, and the copy in TCRdb shows in-frame clones only, minus some. This sample yields 200,000 to 250,000 clones, of which over 75% are seen a single time; 7.5% to 10% belongs to the top ten. Source material: PBMCs or T cells enriched from blood (not recorded which). All receptors derive from a man aged 40-55 years who had recovered from COVID-19.

The chain has TRBV6-1 and TRBJ1-2, with unresolved D. V was trimmed by 1 base and J by 7 bases, leaving 13 bases between them. Germline CDR1 and CDR2: MNHNS and SASEGT. This CDR3 has 14 residues. The CDR3 protein is CASSEDWQPRGYTF. The CDR3 DNA sequence: TGTGCCAGCAGTGAAGATTGGCAACCTCGTGGCTACACCTTC.

Here the CDR3 reads CATSGPSGKKGVDNEQFF. The DNA for the CDR3 is TGTGCCACCAGTGGCCCTAGCGGAAAAAAAGGTGTGGACAATGAGCAGTTCTTC. The chain carries TRBV24-1 and TRBJ2-1; 7 positions match TRBD2. Germline CDR1 KGHDR, CDR2 SFDVKD. The CDR3 spans 18 residues. The J segment lost 5 bases and the V segment lost 5 bases, leaving 17 bases of the junction unmatched.

This chain connects TRBV30 to TRBJ2-5, with TRBD1 matching 7 bases. Germline V gives CDR1 GTSNPN, CDR2 SVGIG (reference sequence). The CDR3 is 14 amino acids. Trimming removed 3 bases from V and 5 bases from J; junction bases left unmatched: 9. The CDR3 bases are TGTGCCTGGAGGGGCAGGGGGAAGGGGGAGACCCAGTACTTC. Amino acids: CAWRGRGKGETQYF. The full variable domain, rest sourced from reference TRBV30 and TRBJ2-5, is SQTIHQWPATLVQPVGSPLSLECTVEGTSNPNLYWYRQAAGRGLQLLFYSVGIGQISSEVPQNLSASRPQDRQFILSSKKLLLSDSGFYLCAWRGRGKGETQYFGPGTRLLVL.

This clone was seen a few times. This sequence joins TRBV2 and TRBJ1-6; D gene ambiguous. Trimming pared 4 bases from V and 2 bases from J, leaving 9 bases between. The germline V gene has CDR1 SNHLY and CDR2 FYNNEI. CDR3 size: 15 residues. CDR3: CASSGGSPYNSPLHF. The DNA of the CDR3 is TGTGCCAGCAGTGGTGGCAGTCCCTATAATTCACCCCTCCACTTT.

This chain links TRBV10-2 with TRBJ1-1; D not certain. Per the germline V gene, CDR1 is WSHSY and CDR2 is SAAADI. V was cut by 6 bases and J by 0 bases, with 5 bases left in between. The CDR3 extends over 12 amino acids. CDR3 amino acids: CASSHMNTEAFF. DNA for the CDR3: TGCGCCAGCAGCCACATGAACACTGAAGCTTTCTTT.